This TCR beta chain was captured by sequencing in a study of shared clonotypes between healthy human individuals. For the study at large: A donor's plate count was three for CD4 naive and three for CD4 memory; CD8 naive had two and CD8 memory one. General observations from the study: As a rule, naive subsets had a larger estimated richness than memory subsets.

This clone was found once. The antigen remains undetermined. The CDR3 totals 20 residues. Trimming left V 4 bases short and J 4 bases short, with 32 bases between. Germline CDR1 reads SGHKS; CDR2 reads YYEKEE (reference sequence). Assay used: immunoSEQ multiplex PCR; TCRdb lists only in-frame clones, some missing. The table shows fewer than 850,000 clones, with about three quarters occurring only once. The J gene is TRBJ1-1, the V gene TRBV5-5; no clear D. Sequenced input: memory CD4+ T cells sorted from blood. The subset: CD45RA-negative fraction. This clonotype originated in a woman younger than 45 in good health. The CDR3 nucleotides are TGTGCCAGCAGCCCTGGAGGGAACCCCTCGGACGGGCAGGCTTCCACTGAAGCTTTCTTT. This gives the protein CASSPGGNPSDGQASTEAFF.